This TCR beta chain derives from a study of cytomegalovirus exposure and HLA in healthy donors. Clones were sequenced by immunoSEQ multiplex PCR, and TCRdb holds only the in-frame ones, with some missing. Of around 300,000 clones listed, roughly 85% are singletons. The CDR3 extends over 15 amino acids. The germline V and J ends were trimmed by 5 bases and 2 bases, with 16 bases remaining between them. Per germline, CDR1 SGHAT and CDR2 FQDESV (reference sequence). Concerning this clone: Antigen: not known.

Study outcomes and limitations: Accounts indicate the classifier identified cytomegalovirus status with strong specificity and sensitivity. According to a subsequent analysis, TCR clusters identified in the first cohort showed a tendency to co-occur across the approximately 120 validation repertoires. Confirmation was obtained in vitro that a few CMV-associated chains are specific for CMV antigens.

This receptor was taken from a woman aged 18 to 35 in good health and CMV-seronegative. Sequencing was done on a sample of PBMCs. The chain employs TRBV11-1 and TRBJ2-7, with a tentative D call TRBD1 (6 bases). The DNA of the CDR3 is TGTGCCAGCAGCCCACGACAGGTTCTAACCTACGAGCAGTACTTC. It codes for CASSPRQVLTYEQYF.